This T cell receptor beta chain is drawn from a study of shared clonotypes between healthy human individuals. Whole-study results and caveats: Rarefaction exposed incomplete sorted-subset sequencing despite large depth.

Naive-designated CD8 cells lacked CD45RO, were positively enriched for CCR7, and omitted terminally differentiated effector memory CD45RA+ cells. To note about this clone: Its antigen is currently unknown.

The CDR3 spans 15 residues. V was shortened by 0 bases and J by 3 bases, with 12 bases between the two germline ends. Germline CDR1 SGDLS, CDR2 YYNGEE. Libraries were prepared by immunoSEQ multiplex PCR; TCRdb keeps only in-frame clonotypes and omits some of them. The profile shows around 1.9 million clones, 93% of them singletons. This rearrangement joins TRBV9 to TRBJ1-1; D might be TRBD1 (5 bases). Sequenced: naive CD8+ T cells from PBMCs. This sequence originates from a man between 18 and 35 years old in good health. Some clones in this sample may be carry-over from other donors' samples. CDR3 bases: TGTGCCAGCAGCGTAGCTGGGGACGGGCACACTGAAGCTTTCTTT. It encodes CASSVAGDGHTEAFF.